Each of the 5 T cell receptor beta chains below was sequenced from the same sample in a study of blood T cell repertoires in COVID-19. Generated by immunoSEQ multiplex PCR, the TCRdb table keeps only in-frame clones and is missing some. The repertoire holds under 500,000 clones, with around nine tenths as singletons. The specimen sequenced was PBMCs or T cells enriched from blood (not recorded which). The receptors originated from a young woman with acute COVID-19.

The chain uses TRBV15 and TRBJ2-3, with 10 bases identical to TRBD1. The V segment lost 2 bases and the J segment 4 bases; nucleotides outside the gene matches: 3. Germline V lookup: CDR1 LNHNV, CDR2 YYDKDF (reference sequence). This CDR3 comprises 15 residues. The CDR3, as DNA: TGTGCCACCAGCAGAAACGGACAGGGGGCAGATACGCAGTATTTT. It codes for CATSRNGQGADTQYF.

This chain joins TRBV10-3 and TRBJ1-5, with no clear D. Per the germline V gene, CDR1 is ENHRY and CDR2 is SYGVKD. The ends were cut back, 2 bases at V and 0 bases at J, with 8 bases in the middle. The CDR3 length is 15 residues. This CDR3 reads CAISEVQDSNQPQHF. For the CDR3, the DNA is TGTGCCATCAGTGAGGTGCAGGATAGCAATCAGCCCCAGCATTTT.

V is TRBV11-2 and J is TRBJ1-5; no reliable D call. The CDR3 spans 13 residues. Trimming pared 5 bases from V and 3 bases from J, leaving 8 bases between. Germline V gives CDR1 SGHAT, CDR2 FQNNGV. The CDR3 nucleotides read TGTGCCAGCAGCCCCGCGGCCAATCAGCCCCAGCATTTT. Translating it yields CASSPAANQPQHF.

This clone is a singleton in its sample. This chain uses TRBV2 with TRBJ2-1, with TRBD2 matching 9 bases. V lost 4 bases to trimming and J lost 8 bases; unmatched junction nucleotides: 6. Germline CDR1 is SNHLY and CDR2 is FYNNEI. The CDR3 runs 14 residues. The CDR3 loop is CASSAGRGGYEQFF. As DNA, the CDR3 is TGTGCCAGCAGTGCTGGGCGGGGGGGCTATGAGCAGTTCTTC.

J is TRBJ2-1 and V is TRBV28, with a tentative D call TRBD2 (5 bases). The V end lost 6 bases, the J end lost 0 bases, and 12 bases lay between the germline ends. Germline V gene lookup returns CDR1 MDHEN and CDR2 SYDVKM. CDR3 length: 15 residues. Here the CDR3 DNA reads TGTGCCAGCAGATTAAGCGGTAGCTCCTACAATGAGCAGTTCTTC. Its translation: CASRLSGSSYNEQFF.